These 15 T cell receptor beta chains share one sample of origin, sequenced in a study of blood T cell repertoires in COVID-19. The data were produced by immunoSEQ multiplex PCR, yet TCRdb's version contains in-frame clones alone and is incomplete. The table lists 93,000 or so clones, about 91% of them singletons. Sequencing was performed on peripheral blood. The receptors derive from a human donor in a cohort sampled during active COVID-19.

The chain joins TRBV30 to TRBJ1-3, with 7 bases lining up with TRBD1. The CDR3 length is 16 residues. Germline-derived CDR1 and CDR2 are GTSNPN and SVGIG (reference sequence). J gave up 2 bases and V 3 bases, and 10 bases lay outside the gene matches. CDR3 loop: CAWRNKGTEAGNTIYF. As DNA, the CDR3 is TGTGCCTGGAGAAACAAGGGGACAGAAGCTGGAAACACCATATATTTT.

The chain combines TRBV6-2 or TRBV6-3 with TRBJ1-6; 7 bases match TRBD1. With V trimmed by 5 bases and J by 2 bases, 9 bases remained unmatched. The CDR3 is 17 amino acids. CDR1 is MNHEY and CDR2 is SVGEGT in the germline V gene. The CDR3 region is CASSRERQGPYNSPLHF. CDR3 bases: TGTGCCAGCAGTCGCGAACGACAGGGACCCTATAATTCACCCCTCCACTTT.

The chain joins TRBV27 to TRBJ2-3; a possible D gene is TRBD2 (6 bases). With 3 bases removed from V and 3 bases from J, the gap between germline ends came to 10 bases. The germline gives CDR1 MNHEY, CDR2 SMNVEV (reference sequence). The CDR3 contains 14 residues. The CDR3 bases are TGTGCCAGCAGTTTTAGGAGGGGTACAGATACGCAGTATTTT. Protein product: CASSFRRGTDTQYF.

This sequence joins TRBV3-1 (or the pseudogene TRBV3-2) and TRBJ2-5; tentative D call: TRBD2 (6 bases). The CDR3 is made up of 15 amino acids. V was shortened by 4 bases and J by 4 bases, with 16 bases between the two germline ends. Germline V gives CDR1 LGHDT, CDR2 YNNKEL (reference sequence). CDR3 in DNA: TGTGCCAGCAGCCCTGTCCACGGGAGAGGAGAGACCCAGTACTTC. Amino acids: CASSPVHGRGETQYF.

As regards this clone: This sample includes further DNA sequences coding for the same CDR3. The chain uses TRBV3-1 (or the pseudogene TRBV3-2) and TRBJ2-7; 8 nucleotides agree with TRBD1. Per germline, CDR1 LGHDT and CDR2 YNNKEL (reference sequence). The CDR3 totals 14 residues. The ends lost 4 bases at V and 4 bases at J; junction bases unmatched: 6. DNA of the CDR3: TGTGCCAGCAGCCCTGGACAGGGTCCATACGAGCAGTACTTC. Translated, it gives CASSPGQGPYEQYF.

CDR3 bases: TGTGCCAGCGACTCTAGCGGGGTGAACAATGAGCAGTTCTTC. This gives the protein CASDSSGVNNEQFF. The chain combines TRBV3-1 (or the pseudogene TRBV3-2) with TRBJ2-1; TRBD2 matches at 9 bases. The length of the CDR3 is 14 residues. The V and J ends lost 8 bases and 5 bases, in that order; junction bases with no gene match: 7. Germline V gene lookup returns CDR1 LGHDT and CDR2 YNNKEL (reference sequence).

This clone was recorded once. This chain uses TRBV5-1 with TRBJ1-2; D is ambiguous. This CDR3 is built from 14 residues. CDR1 SGHRS and CDR2 YFSETQ come from the germline V gene. V lost 0 bases and J lost 6, with 12 bases in between. Written as DNA, the CDR3 is TGCGCCAGCAGCTTGGTAGAATCGGGAGATGGCTACACCTTC. It translates to CASSLVESGDGYTF.

V gene TRBV9 combines with J gene TRBJ2-3, with D unresolved. The CDR3 has 13 residues. The V and J ends lost 0 bases and 6 bases respectively, with 8 bases between them. The germline V gene encodes CDR1 SGDLS and CDR2 YYNGEE. CDR3 nucleotide sequence: TGTGCCAGCAGCGTAGCTACGTCCGATACGCAGTATTTT. It translates to CASSVATSDTQYF.

The rearrangement links TRBV13 to TRBJ2-1, with D possibly being TRBD2 (5 bases). The CDR3 has 18 amino acids. Germline V gene sequence: CDR1 PRHDT, CDR2 FYEKMQ (reference sequence). The ends were cut back, 0 bases at V and 0 bases at J, with 15 bases in the middle. In nucleotides, the CDR3 is TGTGCCAGCAGCTTAGGGGGCGGGTCCTTTAGCTCCTACAATGAGCAGTTCTTC. This gives the protein CASSLGGGSFSSYNEQFF.

The chain couples TRBV7-9 to TRBJ1-2, with 8 bases lining up with TRBD1. CDR1 and CDR2 (germline): SEHNR, FQNEAQ (reference sequence). V was clipped by 1 base and J by 6 bases; unmatched bases: 7. This CDR3 contains 15 residues. The CDR3 sequence is CASSLEWTGSDGYTF. CDR3 nucleotides: TGTGCCAGCAGCTTAGAGTGGACAGGGTCTGATGGCTACACCTTC.

This chain connects TRBV4-2 to TRBJ2-3; TRBD2 agrees at 12 bases. In germline, CDR1 is LGHNA, CDR2 YNFKEQ. V shed 7 bases, J shed 6 bases, and the junction held 14 bases outside the gene matches. The CDR3 is 17 residues long. DNA of the CDR3: TGTGCCAGCAACCTAGCACTAGCGGGAGGTCGCGGGGATACGCAGTATTTT. Encoded protein: CASNLALAGGRGDTQYF.

Note on this clone: The same CDR3 can be traced to other DNA sequences in this sample. The CDR3 coding sequence is TGCGCCAGCAGCTTGGGAACTTCCACAGATACGCAGTATTTT. Translation: CASSLGTSTDTQYF. The chain recombines TRBV5-1 with TRBJ2-3; D unresolved. V was cut by 0 bases and J by 2 bases, with 7 bases left in between. The length of the CDR3 is 14 residues. Germline CDR1 SGHRS, CDR2 YFSETQ.

The chain is built from TRBV25-1 and TRBJ2-5; D is perhaps TRBD1 (6 bases). The V end lost 5 bases, the J end lost 6 bases, and 19 bases lay between the germline ends. The CDR3 runs to 15 residues. Germline-derived CDR1 and CDR2 are MGHDK and SYGVNS. CDR3 bases: TGTGCCAGCAGTAACAGGGATCAAGTGGGAAAGACCCAGTACTTC. This encodes CASSNRDQVGKTQYF.

J is TRBJ2-5 and V is TRBV24-1; 10 bases match TRBD1. The V segment lost 7 bases and the J segment 5 bases; nucleotides outside the gene matches: 15. In germline, CDR1 is KGHDR, CDR2 SFDVKD. The CDR3 consists of 17 residues. As DNA, the CDR3 is TGTGCCACCAGCGGACCGACGGACAGGGGGTTCGTGGAGACCCAGTACTTC. Translating it yields CATSGPTDRGFVETQYF.

A few counts support this clone. The V and J genes are TRBV6-5 and TRBJ2-7; no clear D gene. Looked up from germline, CDR1 is MNHEY and CDR2 is SVGAGI. The CDR3 covers 14 residues. The V end lost 0 bases, the J end lost 0 bases, and 6 bases lay between the germline ends. The DNA for the CDR3 is TGTGCCAGCAGTTACTCGGCCGTCTCCTACGAGCAGTACTTC. This sequence encodes CASSYSAVSYEQYF.